This T cell receptor (beta chain) stems from a study of CD8+CD57+ T cells in acquired aplastic anemia. CDR3 size: 14 residues. Germline V gene data show CDR1 as ENHRY and CDR2 as SYGVKD. V shed 10 bases, J shed 3 bases, and the junction held 8 bases outside the gene matches. Before being chosen for sequencing, patients had shown CD8+CD57+ cell expansion by flow cytometry. Genomic DNA, serving as template, underwent TCR beta VDJ and CDR3 profiling. TCRdb reanalysed the reads using MiXCR and keeps one entry per CDR3 protein. This sample has hundreds of thousands of distinct CDR3 sequences, with less than 35% found just once.

The rearrangement links TRBV10-3 to TRBJ2-1; TRBD2 agrees at 8 bases. The sequenced material came from sorted CD4+, CD8+, or CD8+CD57+ T cells (not recorded which) from PBMCs. The TCR originated in a human donor with aplastic anemia. CDR3 sequence reads: CATIAGRVYNEQFF. CDR3 sequence (DNA): TGTGCCACCATAGCGGGGCGTGTCTACAATGAGCAGTTCTTC.